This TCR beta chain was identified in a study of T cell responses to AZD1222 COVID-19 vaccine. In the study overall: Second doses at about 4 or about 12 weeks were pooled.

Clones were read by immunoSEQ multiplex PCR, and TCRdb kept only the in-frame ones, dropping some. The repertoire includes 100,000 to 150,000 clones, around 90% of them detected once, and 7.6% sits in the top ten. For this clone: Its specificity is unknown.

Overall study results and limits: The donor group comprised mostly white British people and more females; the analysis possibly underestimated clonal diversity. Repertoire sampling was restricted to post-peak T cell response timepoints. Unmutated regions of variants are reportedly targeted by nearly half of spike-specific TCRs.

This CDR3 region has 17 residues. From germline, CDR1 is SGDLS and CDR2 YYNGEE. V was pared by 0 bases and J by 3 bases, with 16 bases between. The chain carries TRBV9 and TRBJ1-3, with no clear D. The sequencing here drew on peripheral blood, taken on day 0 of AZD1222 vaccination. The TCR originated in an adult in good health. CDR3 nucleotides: TGTGCCAGCAGCGTAGGTACTTCCGGGCTGGGTGGAAACACCATATATTTT. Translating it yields CASSVGTSGLGGNTIYF.